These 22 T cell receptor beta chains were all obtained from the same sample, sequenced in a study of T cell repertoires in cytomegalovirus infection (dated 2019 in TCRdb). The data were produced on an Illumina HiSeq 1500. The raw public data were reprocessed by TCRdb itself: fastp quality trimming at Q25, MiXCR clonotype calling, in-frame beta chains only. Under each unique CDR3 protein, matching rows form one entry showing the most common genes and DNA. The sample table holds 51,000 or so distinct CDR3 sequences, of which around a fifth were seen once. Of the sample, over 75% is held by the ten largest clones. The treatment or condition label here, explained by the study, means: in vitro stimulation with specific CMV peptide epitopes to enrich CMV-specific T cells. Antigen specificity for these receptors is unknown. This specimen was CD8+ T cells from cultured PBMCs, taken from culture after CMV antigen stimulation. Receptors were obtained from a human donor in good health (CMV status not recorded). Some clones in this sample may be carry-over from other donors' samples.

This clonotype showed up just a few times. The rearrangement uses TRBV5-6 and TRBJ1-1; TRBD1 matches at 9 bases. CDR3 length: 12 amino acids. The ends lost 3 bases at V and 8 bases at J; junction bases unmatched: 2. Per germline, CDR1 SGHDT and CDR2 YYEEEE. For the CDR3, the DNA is TGTGCCAGCAGCTCGGGGACAGGGGAAGCTTTCTTT. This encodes CASSSGTGEAFF.

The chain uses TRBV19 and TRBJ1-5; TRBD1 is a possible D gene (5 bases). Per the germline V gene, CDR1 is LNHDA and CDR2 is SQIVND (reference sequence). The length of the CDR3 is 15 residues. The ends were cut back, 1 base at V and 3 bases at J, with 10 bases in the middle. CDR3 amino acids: CASSIVGAANQPQHF. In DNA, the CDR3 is TGTGCCAGTAGTATAGTTGGGGCAGCCAATCAGCCCCAGCATTTT.

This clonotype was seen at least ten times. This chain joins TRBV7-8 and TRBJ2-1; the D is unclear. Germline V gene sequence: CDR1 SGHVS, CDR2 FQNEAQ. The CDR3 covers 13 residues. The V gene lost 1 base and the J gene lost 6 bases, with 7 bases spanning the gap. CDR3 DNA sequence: TGTGCCAGCAGCTTAGTAAACCCCAATGAGCAGTTCTTC. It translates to CASSLVNPNEQFF.

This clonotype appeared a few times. CDR3 protein: CASSEQGGGYGYTF. The CDR3 DNA reads as TGTGCCAGCAGCGAACAGGGGGGAGGCTATGGCTACACCTTC. The genes are TRBV6-6 and TRBJ1-2; 8 bases fit TRBD1. The J segment lost 4 bases and the V segment lost 6 bases, leaving 7 bases of the junction unmatched. Germline V gene data show CDR1 as MNHNY and CDR2 as SVGAGI (reference sequence). The CDR3 has 14 residues.

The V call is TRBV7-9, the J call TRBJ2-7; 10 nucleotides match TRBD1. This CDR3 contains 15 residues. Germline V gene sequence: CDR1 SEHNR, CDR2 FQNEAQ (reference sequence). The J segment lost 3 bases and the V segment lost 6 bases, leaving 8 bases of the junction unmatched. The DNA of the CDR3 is TGTGCCAGCAGTCCTCCCGGGACAGGGGACTACGAGCAGTACTTC. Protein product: CASSPPGTGDYEQYF.

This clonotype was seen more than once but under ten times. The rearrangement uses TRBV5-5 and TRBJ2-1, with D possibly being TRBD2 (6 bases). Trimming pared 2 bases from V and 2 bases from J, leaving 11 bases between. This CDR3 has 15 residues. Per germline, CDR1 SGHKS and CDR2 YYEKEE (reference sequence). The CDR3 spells CASSFSSGAYNEQFF. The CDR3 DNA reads TGTGCCAGCAGCTTCAGCTCGGGGGCCTACAATGAGCAGTTCTTC.

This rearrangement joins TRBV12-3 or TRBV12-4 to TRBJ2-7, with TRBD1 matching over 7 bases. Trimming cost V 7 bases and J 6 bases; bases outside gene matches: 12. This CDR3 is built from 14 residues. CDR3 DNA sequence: TGTGCCAGCACGAACAGGGGAAGAAAGCTCGAGCAGTACTTC. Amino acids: CASTNRGRKLEQYF.

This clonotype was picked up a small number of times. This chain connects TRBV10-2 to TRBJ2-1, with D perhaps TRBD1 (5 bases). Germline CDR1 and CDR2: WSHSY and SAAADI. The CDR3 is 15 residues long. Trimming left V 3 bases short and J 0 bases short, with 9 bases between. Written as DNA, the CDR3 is TGCGCCAGCAGTGAAGGGGCTAGCTCCTACAATGAGCAGTTCTTC. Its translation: CASSEGASSYNEQFF.

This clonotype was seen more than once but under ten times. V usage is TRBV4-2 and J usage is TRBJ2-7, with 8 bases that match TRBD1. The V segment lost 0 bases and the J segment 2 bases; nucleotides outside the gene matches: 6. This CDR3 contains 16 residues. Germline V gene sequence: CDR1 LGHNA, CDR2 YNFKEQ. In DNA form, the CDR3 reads TGTGCCAGCAGCCAAGATCCGACAGGGGTTGCCTACGAGCAGTACTTC. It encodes CASSQDPTGVAYEQYF.

The CDR3 loop is CSAPWVGELFF. CDR3 coding DNA: TGCAGTGCCCCGTGGGTCGGGGAGCTGTTTTTT. The chain employs TRBV20-1 and TRBJ2-2; D ambiguous. V dropped 6 bases and J dropped 7 bases, with 9 bases sitting between them. There are 11 residues in the CDR3. Germline V gives CDR1 DFQATT, CDR2 SNEGSKA (reference sequence).

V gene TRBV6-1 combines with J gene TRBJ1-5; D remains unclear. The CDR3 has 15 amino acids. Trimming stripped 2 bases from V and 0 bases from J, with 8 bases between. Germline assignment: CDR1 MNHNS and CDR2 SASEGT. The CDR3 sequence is CASSEWSNSNQPQHF. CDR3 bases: TGTGCCAGCAGTGAATGGTCTAATAGCAATCAGCCCCAGCATTTT.

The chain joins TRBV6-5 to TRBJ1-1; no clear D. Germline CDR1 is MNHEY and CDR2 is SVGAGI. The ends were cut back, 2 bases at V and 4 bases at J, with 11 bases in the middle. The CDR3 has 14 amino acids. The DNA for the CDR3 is TGTGCCAGCAGTTACGAGGCATCGGTCACTGAAGCTTTCTTT. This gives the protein CASSYEASVTEAFF.

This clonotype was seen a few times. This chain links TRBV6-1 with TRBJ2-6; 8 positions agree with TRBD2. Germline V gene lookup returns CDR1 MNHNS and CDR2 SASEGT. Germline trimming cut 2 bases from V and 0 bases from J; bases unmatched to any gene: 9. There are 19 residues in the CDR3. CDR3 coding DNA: TGTGCCAGCAGTGAAACTGTGGGAGCGGGGGACTCTGGGGCCAACGTCCTGACTTTC. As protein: CASSETVGAGDSGANVLTF.

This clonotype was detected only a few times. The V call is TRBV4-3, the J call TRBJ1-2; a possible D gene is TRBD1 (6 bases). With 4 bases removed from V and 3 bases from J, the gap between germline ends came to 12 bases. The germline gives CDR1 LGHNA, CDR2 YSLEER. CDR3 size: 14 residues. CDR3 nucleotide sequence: TGCGCCAGCAGCCCGCGACAGGACTACTATGGCTACACCTTC. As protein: CASSPRQDYYGYTF.

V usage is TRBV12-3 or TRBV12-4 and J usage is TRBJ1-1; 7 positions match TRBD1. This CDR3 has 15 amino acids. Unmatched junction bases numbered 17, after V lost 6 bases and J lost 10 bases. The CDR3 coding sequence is TGTGCCAGCAGCTCCTATAGTGACAGGGTAAGGGGAGCTTTCTTT. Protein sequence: CASSSYSDRVRGAFF.

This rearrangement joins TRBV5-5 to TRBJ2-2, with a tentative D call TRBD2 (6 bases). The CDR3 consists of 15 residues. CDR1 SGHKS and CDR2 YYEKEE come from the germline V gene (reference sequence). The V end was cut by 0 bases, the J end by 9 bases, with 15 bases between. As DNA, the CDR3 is TGTGCCAGCAGCTTGGTACCCGGGGGTCACCGGGAGCTGTTTTTT. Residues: CASSLVPGGHRELFF.

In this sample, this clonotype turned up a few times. Here the CDR3 reads CASSPAMSTDTQYF. The CDR3 nucleotides read TGTGCCAGCAGCCCCGCTATGAGCACAGATACGCAGTATTTT. V and J are TRBV12-3 or TRBV12-4 and TRBJ2-3; D is unclear. This CDR3 has 14 residues. The germline V and J ends were trimmed by 6 bases and 0 bases, with 10 bases remaining between them.

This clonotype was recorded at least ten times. DNA of the CDR3: TGTGCCAGCAGCCACCCGGGGGGGACAGGGGACACCGGGGAGCTGTTTTTT. Encoded protein: CASSHPGGTGDTGELFF. The chain employs TRBV4-2 and TRBJ2-2; 10 bases align to TRBD1. The ends lost 3 bases at V and 3 bases at J; junction bases unmatched: 7. Germline V CDR1 and CDR2: LGHNA, YNFKEQ. The CDR3 runs 17 residues.

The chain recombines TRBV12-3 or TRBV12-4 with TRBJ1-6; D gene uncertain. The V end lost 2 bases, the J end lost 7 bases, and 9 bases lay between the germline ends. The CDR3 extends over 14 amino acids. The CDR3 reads CASSLTTGNSPLHF. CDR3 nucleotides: TGTGCCAGCAGTTTAACCACGGGAAATTCACCCCTCCACTTT.

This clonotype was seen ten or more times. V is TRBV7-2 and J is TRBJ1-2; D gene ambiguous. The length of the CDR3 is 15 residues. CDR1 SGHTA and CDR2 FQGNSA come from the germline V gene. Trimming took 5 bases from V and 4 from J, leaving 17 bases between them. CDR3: CASSTPGAQLYGYTF. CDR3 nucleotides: TGTGCCAGCAGCACTCCCGGCGCACAGCTCTATGGCTACACCTTC.

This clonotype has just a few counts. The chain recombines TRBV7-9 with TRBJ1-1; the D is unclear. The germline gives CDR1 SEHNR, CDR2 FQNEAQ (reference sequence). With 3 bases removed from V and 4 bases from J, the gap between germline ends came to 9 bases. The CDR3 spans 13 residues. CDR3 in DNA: TGTGCCAGCAGCTTCCCACCGGTCACTGAAGCTTTCTTT. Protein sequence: CASSFPPVTEAFF.

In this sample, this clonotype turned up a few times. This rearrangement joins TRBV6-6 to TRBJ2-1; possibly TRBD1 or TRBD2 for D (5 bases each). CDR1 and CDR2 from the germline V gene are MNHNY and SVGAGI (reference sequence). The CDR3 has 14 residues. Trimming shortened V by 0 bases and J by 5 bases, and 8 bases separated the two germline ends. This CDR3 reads CASSYSGTHNEQFF. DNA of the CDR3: TGTGCCAGCAGTTACTCGGGGACCCACAATGAGCAGTTCTTC.